This TCR beta chain was sequenced during a study of cytomegalovirus exposure and HLA in healthy donors. Trimming removed 5 bases from V and 2 bases from J; junction bases left unmatched: 5. The CDR3 sequence is 14 residues long. Germline V gene sequence: CDR1 MNHEY, CDR2 SMNVEV (reference sequence). In the PCR, 60 Vbeta and 13 Jbeta primers were used. TCRdb keeps only in-frame clones here, not all; method: immunoSEQ multiplex PCR. The sample consists of 150,000 to 200,000 clones, roughly four fifths of them appearing once. V usage is TRBV27 and J usage is TRBJ2-5; TRBD1 aligns across 7 bases. The receptor's source is a woman aged 40 to 55 in good health and CMV-seronegative. Sequencing was carried out using PBMCs. The CDR3 loop reads CASSTGEFQETQYF. The CDR3 DNA follows: TGTGCCAGCAGTACAGGGGAATTTCAAGAGACCCAGTACTTC.